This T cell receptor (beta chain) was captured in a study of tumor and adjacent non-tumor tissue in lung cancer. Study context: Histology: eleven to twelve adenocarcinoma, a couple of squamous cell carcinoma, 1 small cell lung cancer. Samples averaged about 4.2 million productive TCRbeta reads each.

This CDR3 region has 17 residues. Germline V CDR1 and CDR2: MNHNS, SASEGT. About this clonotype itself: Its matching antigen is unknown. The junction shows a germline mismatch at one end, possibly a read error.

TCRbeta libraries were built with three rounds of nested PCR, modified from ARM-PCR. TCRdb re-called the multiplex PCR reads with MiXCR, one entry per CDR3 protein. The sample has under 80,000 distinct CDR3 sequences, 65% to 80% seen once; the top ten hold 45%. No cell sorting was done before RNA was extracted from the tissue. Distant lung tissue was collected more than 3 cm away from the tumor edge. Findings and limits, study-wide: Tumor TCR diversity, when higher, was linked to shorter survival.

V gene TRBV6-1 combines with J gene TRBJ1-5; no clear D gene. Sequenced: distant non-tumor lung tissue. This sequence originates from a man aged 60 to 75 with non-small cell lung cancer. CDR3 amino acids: CASSEAPFGGSNHPQHF. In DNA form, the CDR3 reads TGTGCCAGCAGTGAAGCGCCTTTTGGTGGCAGCAATCACCCCCAGCATTTC.